This passage covers 16 T cell receptor beta chains from one sample sequenced in a study of T cells in women clearing cervical HPV infection. Repertoires were generated with immunoSEQ multiplex PCR, while TCRdb's copy carries only in-frame clones and drops some. Here the sample table reports about 18,000 clones. Sequenced: blood buffy coat. These receptors originate from a woman aged 18 to 75 with a cervical HPV16 infection that either progressed to CIN3+ or cleared (not recorded which).

Concerning this clone: The read ends 3 residues shy of where the CDR3 ends; the end is completed using the germline J gene. This chain joins TRBV20-1 and TRBJ2-5; D may be TRBD1 (5 bases). CDR3 length: 13 amino acids. Germline loops: CDR1 DFQATT, CDR2 SNEGSKA (reference sequence). V lost 2 bases and J lost 3, with 10 bases in between. CDR3 sequence: CSARKGWEETQYF. The CDR3 bases that were read are TGCAGTGCTAGAAAGGGGTGGGAAGAGACC.

CDR3 residues: CASSLAGGFQETQYF. CDR3 DNA (partial): TGTGCCAGCAGCTTAGCGGGCGGGTTCCAAGAGACC. The rearrangement links TRBV11-1 to TRBJ2-5; weak D call: TRBD2 (5 bases). The sequence runs out 3 residues before the end of the CDR3; the remainder is reconstructed from the germline J gene. Germline-derived CDR1 and CDR2 are SGHAT and FQDESV (reference sequence). This CDR3 contains 15 residues. Trimming cost V 0 bases and J 1 base, with 9 bases left between them. The full variable domain, completed using reference TRBV11-1 and TRBJ2-5, is EAEVAQSPRYKITEKSQAVAFWCDPISGHATLYWYRQILGQGPELLVQFQDESVVDDSQLPKDRFSAERLKGVDSTLKIQPAELGDSAMYLCASSLAGGFQETQYFGPGTRLLVL.

For this clone: With the read ending 3 residues before the CDR3 end, the germline J gene is used to fill in that end. The chain carries TRBV5-1 and TRBJ2-7; maybe TRBD1 (5 bases). Germline loops: CDR1 SGHRS, CDR2 YFSETQ. The CDR3 totals 20 residues. Trimming removed 1 base from V and 2 bases from J, with 28 bases in between. CDR3 loop: CASSLFSAQSSRQNPYEQYF. The sequenced CDR3 bases are TGCGCCAGCAGCTTGTTTTCTGCCCAGAGTAGTAGACAGAACCCCTACGAG.

Comment on this clone: Read coverage stops 3 residues before the CDR3 terminus; the germline J gene supplies the remainder. V gene TRBV4-1 combines with J gene TRBJ1-1; unclear D gene. Trimming pared 0 bases from V and 6 bases from J, leaving 11 bases between. In germline, CDR1 is MGHRA, CDR2 YSYEKL. The CDR3 contains 14 residues. The CDR3 loop is CASSQDAGIPEAFF. The part of the CDR3 DNA that was read is TGCGCCAGCAGCCAAGATGCGGGTATCCCTGAA.

According to its frequency, this clone is medium-sized. The chain's CDR3 is CASSQASGVAKNIQYF. The covered CDR3 bases are TGTGCCAGCAGCCAGGCTAGCGGGGTAGCCAAAAACATT. This rearrangement joins TRBV14 to TRBJ2-4, with 9 bases fitting TRBD2. The sequence runs out 3 residues before the end of the CDR3; the remainder is reconstructed from the germline J gene. J was trimmed by 0 bases and V by 3 bases; bases with no gene match: 3. CDR3 length: 16 amino acids. CDR1 SGHDN and CDR2 FVKESK come from the germline V gene.

Worth noting for this clone: The read comes to an end 3 residues before the CDR3 does, leaving the germline J gene to fill in the end. The gene calls are TRBV2 and TRBJ2-2; weak D call: TRBD1 (5 bases). The germline V gene has CDR1 SNHLY and CDR2 FYNNEI. V lost 5 bases and J 4 bases, leaving 11 bases between the germline ends. CDR3 size: 14 residues. This CDR3 reads CASSPNRITGELFF. CDR3 DNA (partial): TGTGCCAGCAGTCCGAACAGGATCACCGGGGAG.

On this clone itself: The read is 3 residues too short to cover the CDR3 end, so that end is filled in from the germline J gene. This sequence joins TRBV13 and TRBJ2-1; 8 bases map to TRBD2. After removal of 2 bases from V and 0 bases from J, the junction contained 6 bases not matched to a gene. The CDR3 runs to 17 residues. In germline, CDR1 is PRHDT, CDR2 FYEKMQ (reference sequence). Incomplete CDR3 DNA: TGTGCCAGCAGCTTACCGGGGGGGATTAGCTCCTACAATGAG. The encoded protein is CASSLPGGISSYNE. The complete CDR3 protein is CASSLPGGISSYNEQFF.

On this clone: The sequence runs out 3 residues before the end of the CDR3; the remainder is reconstructed from the germline J gene. J is TRBJ1-1 and V is TRBV11-2; D possibly corresponds to TRBD1 (6 bases). V lost 5 bases and J 3 bases, leaving 13 bases between the germline ends. The CDR3 spans 14 residues. Germline CDR1 is SGHAT and CDR2 is FQNNGV. CDR3: CASSRGGGYTEAFF. Incomplete CDR3 DNA: TGTGCCAGCAGCCGCGGCGGGGGCTACACTGAA.

The CDR3 here is CASRKGQGRNTEAFF. CDR3 bases read: TGTGCCAGCAGAAAGGGACAGGGGAGGAACACTGAA. The chain is built from TRBV6-2 or TRBV6-3 and TRBJ1-1; 10 positions match TRBD1. The sequenced fragment ends 3 residues before the CDR3 boundary, so the rest is inferred from the germline J gene. V lost 6 bases and J lost 1; bases outside the gene matches: 5. Germline V CDR1 and CDR2: MNHEY, SVGEGT. This CDR3 has 15 amino acids.

Of note for this clone: The CDR3 goes on 3 residues after the read ends, and that part is filled in from the germline J gene. The V and J genes are TRBV2 and TRBJ2-7; 7 nucleotides match TRBD1. CDR1 is SNHLY and CDR2 is FYNNEI in the germline V gene. CDR3 length: 14 residues. Germline trimming cut 1 base from V and 2 bases from J; bases unmatched to any gene: 2. The sequenced part of the CDR3 DNA is TGTGCCAGCAGTGAAGGAGGGGGCCCCTACGAG. Its protein product is CASSEGGGPYE. The entire CDR3 sequence reads CASSEGGGPYEQYF. The entire variable domain, with the rest obtained from reference TRBV2 and TRBJ2-7, is as follows: EPEVTQTPSHQVTQMGQEVILRCVPISNHLYFYWYRQILGQKVEFLVSFYNNEISEKSEIFDDQFSVERPDGSNFTLKIRSTKLEDSAMYFCASSEGGGPYEQYFGPGTRLTVT.

To note about this clone: The CDR3 end lies 3 residues beyond the end of the read and is filled in from the germline J gene. The chain employs TRBV7-9 and TRBJ1-1, with a possible D match to TRBD1 (6 bases). Trimming shortened V by 6 bases and J by 4 bases, and 15 bases separated the two germline ends. Germline V lookup: CDR1 SEHNR, CDR2 FQNEAQ (reference sequence). The CDR3 length is 14 residues. CDR3 DNA (partial): TGTGCCAGCAGGGGAGCGGGGGCATTCACTGAA. Its protein product is CASRGAGAFTE. The complete CDR3 reads CASRGAGAFTEAFF. Full variable domain (remainder filled in from reference TRBV7-9 and TRBJ1-1): DTGVSQNPRHKITKRGQNVTFRCDPISEHNRLYWYRQTLGQGPEFLTYFQNEAQLEKSRLLSDRFSAERPKGSFSTLEIQRTEQGDSAMYLCASRGAGAFTEAFFGQGTRLTVV.

On this clone: Read coverage stops 3 residues before the CDR3 terminus; the germline J gene supplies the remainder. The chain employs TRBV6-2 or TRBV6-3 and TRBJ1-5; TRBD1 aligns across 9 bases. V lost 5 bases and J lost 4; bases outside the gene matches: 3. Germline-derived CDR1 and CDR2 are MNHEY and SVGEGT. The CDR3 is 14 residues long. This CDR3 reads CASSLGQGNQPQHF. Partial CDR3 DNA: TGTGCCAGCAGTCTCGGACAGGGGAATCAGCCC.

As concerns this clone: The read stops 3 residues short of the end of the CDR3; the missing end is completed from the germline J gene. The chain links TRBV30 to TRBJ2-1; D uncertain. Trimming cost V 4 bases and J 6 bases, with 16 bases left between them. Germline V gene data show CDR1 as GTSNPN and CDR2 as SVGIG (reference sequence). The CDR3 contains 14 residues. CDR3 DNA (partial): TGTGCCTGGAACCGATACAGAGCCGGCAATGAG. This encodes CAWNRYRAGNE. The CDR3 in full is CAWNRYRAGNEQFF. The complete variable domain, with remaining parts taken from reference TRBV30 and TRBJ2-1, reads SQTIHQWPATLVQPVGSPLSLECTVEGTSNPNLYWYRQAAGRGLQLLFYSVGIGQISSEVPQNLSASRPQDRQFILSSKKLLLSDSGFYLCAWNRYRAGNEQFFGPGTRLTVL.

As concerns this clone: The read finishes 3 residues shy of the CDR3 end, and the germline J gene is used to complete it. This chain links TRBV27 with TRBJ2-7; 8 bases fit TRBD2. CDR1 and CDR2 from the germline V gene are MNHEY and SMNVEV (reference sequence). V dropped 4 bases and J dropped 6; count of bases not matched to a gene: 11. The CDR3 is 15 amino acids. The part of the CDR3 DNA that was read is TGTGCCAGCAGTTCCATCGGGACTAGGGGAGTCGAG. Translating it yields CASSSIGTRGVE. The whole CDR3 protein reads CASSSIGTRGVEQYF.

Turning to this clone: Coverage ceases 3 residues before the CDR3 finishes, and the germline J gene fills in the end. This rearrangement joins TRBV5-1 to TRBJ2-7, with unresolved D. Germline CDR1 is SGHRS and CDR2 is YFSETQ. V was clipped by 3 bases and J by 1 base, with 8 bases between them. The CDR3 spans 13 residues. The CDR3 spells CASSYPGSYEQYF. Partial CDR3 DNA: TGCGCCAGCAGCTATCCGGGTTCCTACGAG.

Of note for this clone: The read terminates 3 residues ahead of where the CDR3 ends, so the germline J gene completes it. The V call is TRBV28, the J call TRBJ1-2; D not certain. This CDR3 contains 10 residues. The V gene's germline CDR1 is MDHEN and CDR2 SYDVKM. CDR3 protein: CASQSKGYTF. The part of the CDR3 DNA that was read is TGTGCCAGCCAGAGTAAGGGC.